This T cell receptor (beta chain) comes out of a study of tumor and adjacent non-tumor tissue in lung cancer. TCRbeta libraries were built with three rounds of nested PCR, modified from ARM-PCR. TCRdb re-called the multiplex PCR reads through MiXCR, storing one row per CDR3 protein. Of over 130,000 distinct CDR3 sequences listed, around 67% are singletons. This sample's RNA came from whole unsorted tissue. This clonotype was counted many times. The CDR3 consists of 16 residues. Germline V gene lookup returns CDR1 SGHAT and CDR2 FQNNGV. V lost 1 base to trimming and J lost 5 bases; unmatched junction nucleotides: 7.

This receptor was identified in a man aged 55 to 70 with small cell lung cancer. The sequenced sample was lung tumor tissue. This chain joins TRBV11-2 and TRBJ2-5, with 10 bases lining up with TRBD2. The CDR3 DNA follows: TGTGCCAGCAGCTTAGGGTTAGCGGGAGGAGGGGAGACCCAGTACTTC. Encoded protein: CASSLGLAGGGETQYF.